A single T cell receptor beta chain is shown here with its context. Its specificity is unknown. This sample was taken from a study of T cell responses to AZD1222 COVID-19 vaccine. Study conclusions and caveats: When two AZD1222 doses had been given, Spike-specific TCR breadth and depth rose. In all cases, repertoires were sampled only after the peak T cell response. Most donors were white British, females outnumbered males, and clonal diversity was possibly underestimated.

Germline lookup yields CDR1 SGHRS and CDR2 YFSETQ. Trimming removed 0 bases from V and 4 bases from J; junction bases left unmatched: 5. The CDR3 sequence is 16 residues long. The protocol was immunoSEQ multiplex PCR, while the TCRdb copy is restricted to in-frame clones and leaves out a portion. The table has some 250,000 clones, almost 95% seen once. The source material was peripheral blood, sampled 28 days after the second AZD1222 dose. The chain couples TRBV5-1 to TRBJ2-1; 9 bases are a match to TRBD2. This TCR came from an adult who received the AZD1222 COVID-19 vaccine. DNA for the CDR3: TGCGCCAGCAGCTTGGTTGCTAGCGGGATTTACAATGAGCAGTTCTTC. As protein: CASSLVASGIYNEQFF.